This TCR beta chain was sequenced during a study of blood T cells in healthy people across ages. Together with a sample-barcoded 5' primer, a J-beta primer mix was included in a second PCR lasting about 6 to 11 cycles. One entry per CDR3 protein, called by TCRdb with MiXCR from the 5' RACE reads. The sample contains 700,000 to 950,000 distinct CDR3 sequences, around 46% of which appear only once. The sequence derives from a woman aged 55-70 years in good health. The specimen was blood.

The chain's CDR3 is CASSPGRDSHGYTF. The CDR3 DNA sequence: TGTGCCAGCAGCCCCGGCCGGGACAGCCATGGCTACACCTTC. The chain carries TRBV6-5 and TRBJ1-2, with 7 bases fitting TRBD1. The germline CDR1 and CDR2 sequences are MNHEY and SVGAGI. V lost 6 bases and J lost 6; bases outside the gene matches: 10. This CDR3 spans 14 amino acids.